This TCR beta chain was sequenced during a study of blood T cell repertoires in COVID-19. Overall study context: The analysed material was cDNA or gDNA that came from T cells, B-cell-depleted T cells, or PBMCs.

Original analysis: Cell counts per sample came from amplifying reference gene primers. TCRdb's table, derived via immunoSEQ multiplex PCR, lists solely in-frame clones and lacks some. That table is the source of V, J and clone size, and D and trimming were worked out from the DNA. The sample holds a few hundred thousand clones; over 75% are singletons and the top ten take roughly 9%. Germline V gene data show CDR1 as SQVTM and CDR2 as ANQGSEA. V was trimmed by 6 bases and J by 6 bases, leaving 17 bases between them. CDR3 length: 13 amino acids. The chain uses TRBV29-1 and TRBJ1-1; weak D call: TRBD1 (6 bases). The sequencing input was peripheral blood. The source is a man aged 18 to 35 with active or convalescent COVID-19. CDR3 region: CSVASLEGAEAFF. CDR3 bases: TGCAGCGTAGCCTCACTCGAGGGGGCTGAAGCTTTCTTT.